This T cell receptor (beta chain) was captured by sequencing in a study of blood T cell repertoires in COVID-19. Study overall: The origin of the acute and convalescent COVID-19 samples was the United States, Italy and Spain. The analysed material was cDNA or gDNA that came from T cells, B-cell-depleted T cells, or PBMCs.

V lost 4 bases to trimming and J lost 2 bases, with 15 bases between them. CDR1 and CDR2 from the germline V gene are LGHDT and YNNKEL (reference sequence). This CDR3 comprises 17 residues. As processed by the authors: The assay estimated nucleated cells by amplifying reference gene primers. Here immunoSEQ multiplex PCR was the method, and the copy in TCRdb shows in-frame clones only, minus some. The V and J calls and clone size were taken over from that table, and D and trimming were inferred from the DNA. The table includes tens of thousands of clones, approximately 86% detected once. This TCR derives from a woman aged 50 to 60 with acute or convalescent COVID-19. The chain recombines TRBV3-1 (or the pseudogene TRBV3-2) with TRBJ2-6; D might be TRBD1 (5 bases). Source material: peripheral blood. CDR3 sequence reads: CASSRSAGNPGANVLTF. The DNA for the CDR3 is TGTGCCAGCAGCCGGTCAGCAGGGAACCCTGGGGCCAACGTCCTGACTTTC.